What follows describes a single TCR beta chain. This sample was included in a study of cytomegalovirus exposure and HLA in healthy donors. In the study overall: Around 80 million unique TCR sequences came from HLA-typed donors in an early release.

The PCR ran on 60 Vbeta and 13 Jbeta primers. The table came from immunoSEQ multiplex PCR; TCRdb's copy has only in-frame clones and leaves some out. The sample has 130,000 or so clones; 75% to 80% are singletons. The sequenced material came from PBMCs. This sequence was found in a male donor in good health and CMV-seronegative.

The CDR3 is CASSYPGQGRNTEAFF. The CDR3 coding sequence is TGTGCCAGCAGTTACCCCGGACAGGGACGAAACACTGAAGCTTTCTTT. The chain links TRBV6-6 to TRBJ1-1; 8 nucleotides match TRBD1. Germline V CDR1 and CDR2: MNHNY, SVGAGI (reference sequence). The CDR3 is 16 amino acids. The J segment lost 2 bases and the V segment lost 2 bases, leaving 7 bases of the junction unmatched.